The 30 T cell receptor beta chains presented below share a single source sample, sequenced in a study of identical twins. Using its own MiXCR run on the 5' RACE reads, TCRdb lists one record per CDR3 protein. The sample records about 890,000 distinct CDR3 sequences, around an eighth being singletons. Another study also made use of these data, one on yellow fever vaccine responses in identical twins.

The sequenced material came from PBMCs. All receptors derive from a woman between 18 and 29 years old in good health.

This clonotype was detected only a few times. This chain's CDR3 is CASNPGSRGTEAFF. The CDR3 bases are TGTGCCAGCAACCCCGGGAGTCGGGGTACTGAAGCTTTCTTT. This chain links TRBV7-8 with TRBJ1-1; D unresolved. The germline CDR1 and CDR2 sequences are SGHVS and FQNEAQ. This CDR3 contains 14 residues. V gave up 7 bases and J gave up 5 bases, with 17 bases separating them. The full variable domain, in which reference TRBV7-8 and TRBJ1-1 provide the parts outside the CDR3, is GAGVSQSPRYKVAKRGQDVALRCDPISGHVSLFWYQQALGQGPEFLTYFQNEAQLDKSGLPSDRFFAERPEGSVSTLKIQRTQQEDSAVYLCASNPGSRGTEAFFGQGTRLTVV.

The rearrangement uses TRBV6-5 and TRBJ1-1; D is uncertain. Germline CDR1 MNHEY, CDR2 SVGAGI. The CDR3 covers 14 residues. Trimming left V 0 bases short and J 3 bases short, with 8 bases between. CDR3 nucleotides: TGTGCCAGCAGTTACTCGAGTTCCCACACTGAAGCTTTCTTT. This codes for CASSYSSSHTEAFF.

The V gene is TRBV12-3 or TRBV12-4, the J gene TRBJ2-3; D is uncertain. The CDR3 contains 14 residues. Trimming took off 4 bases at V and 0 bases at J, with 8 bases between the two ends. In DNA form, the CDR3 reads TGTGCCAGCAGTTCCCCCGACAGCACAGATACGCAGTATTTT. Translation gives CASSSPDSTDTQYF.

This clonotype was detected only a few times. Germline and junction disagree at one end, which may indicate a read error. As DNA, the CDR3 is TGTGCCAGCAGCGCTAAGGGCCAAGGTAGCGGGAGCCTTTCTTTC. Its protein is CASSAKGQGSGSLSF. The V gene is TRBV7-8, the J gene TRBJ2-7; 9 nucleotides line up with TRBD2. The V gene's germline CDR1 is SGHVS and CDR2 FQNEAQ. The length of the CDR3 is 15 residues.

This clonotype showed up just a few times. The gene calls are TRBV11-2 and TRBJ1-5, with unresolved D. Germline V lookup: CDR1 SGHAT, CDR2 FQNNGV. The V and J ends lost 1 base and 0 bases respectively, with 10 bases between them. The length of the CDR3 is 16 residues. CDR3: CASSLAGKHSNQPQHF. The DNA for the CDR3 is TGTGCCAGCAGCTTAGCCGGCAAGCATAGCAATCAGCCCCAGCATTTT.

This clonotype was picked up a small number of times. The chain couples TRBV6-1 to TRBJ2-1, with TRBD2 matching 7 bases. The CDR3 is 15 residues long. Germline assignment: CDR1 MNHNS and CDR2 SASEGT. With 5 bases clipped from V and 1 base from J, the junction kept 5 bases outside the gene matches. CDR3 residues: CASSIAGPSYNEQFF. CDR3 bases: TGTGCCAGCAGTATAGCGGGCCCTTCCTACAATGAGCAGTTCTTC.

This clonotype showed up just a few times. This chain joins TRBV11-1 and TRBJ2-3; 9 bases line up with TRBD2. Trimming took 3 bases from V and 2 from J; bases not matched to a gene: 18. CDR3 length: 20 residues. Germline-derived CDR1 and CDR2 are SGHAT and FQDESV (reference sequence). CDR3 nucleotide sequence: TGTGCCAGCAGCTTCTGGGTTGGTAGCGGGGGCAAACAATACACAGATACGCAGTATTTT. This encodes CASSFWVGSGGKQYTDTQYF.

This clonotype turned up a few times. This sequence joins TRBV24-1 and TRBJ2-5; tentative D call: TRBD1 (8 bases). From germline, CDR1 is KGHDR and CDR2 SFDVKD. Trimming took off 7 bases at V and 1 base at J, with 18 bases between the two ends. The CDR3 is 16 residues long. CDR3 region: CATSSGTGSPQETQYF. The CDR3 DNA sequence: TGTGCCACCAGCAGCGGGACAGGTTCCCCCCAAGAGACCCAGTACTTC.

This CDR3 is CATSLPSGTGIYEQYF. CDR3 DNA: TGTGCCACCAGTCTTCCCTCGGGGACAGGAATCTACGAGCAGTACTTC. The rearrangement links TRBV24-1 to TRBJ2-7; TRBD1 matches 8 bases. V lost 6 bases and J lost 3; bases outside the gene matches: 12. The CDR3 runs 16 residues. Germline V gives CDR1 KGHDR, CDR2 SFDVKD.

There are a few counts of this clonotype. The rearrangement joins TRBV6-5 to TRBJ1-2; TRBD1 might be the D (5 bases). The germline V gene has CDR1 MNHEY and CDR2 SVGAGI. The CDR3 sequence is 15 residues long. V was pared by 0 bases and J by 2 bases, with 10 bases between. CDR3 loop: CASSYSATANYGYTF. The CDR3 bases are TGTGCCAGCAGTTACTCGGCGACAGCGAACTATGGCTACACCTTC.

This clonotype was seen more than once but under ten times. The V call is TRBV20-1, the J call TRBJ1-5; no clear D gene. The V end lost 3 bases, the J end lost 11 bases, and 8 bases lay between the germline ends. Germline CDR1 reads DFQATT; CDR2 reads SNEGSKA (reference sequence). The CDR3 consists of 10 residues. The CDR3 protein is CSARTDSQHF. The CDR3 nucleotides are TGCAGTGCTAGGACTGACTCCCAGCATTTT.

This clonotype showed up just a few times. J is TRBJ2-1 and V is TRBV12-3 or TRBV12-4; no clear D gene. The CDR3 totals 12 residues. The germline V and J ends were trimmed by 3 bases and 4 bases, with 4 bases remaining between them. DNA for the CDR3: TGTGCCAGCAGTTTTAAGTACAATGAGCAGTTCTTC. Protein product: CASSFKYNEQFF.

This clonotype was seen a handful of times. The chain has TRBV7-3 and TRBJ2-1; the D gene is possibly TRBD2 (6 bases). Trimming left V 5 bases short and J 0 bases short, with 17 bases between. Germline CDR1 is SGHTA and CDR2 is FQGTGA. The CDR3 totals 17 residues. CDR3 DNA: TGTGCCAGCAGCCCTCAGGCGGGGATAAGCTCCTACAATGAGCAGTTCTTC. It translates to CASSPQAGISSYNEQFF.

The chain uses TRBV6-1 and TRBJ2-1; D is ambiguous. Germline loops: CDR1 MNHNS, CDR2 SASEGT. The CDR3 loop spans 16 amino acids. V shed 7 bases and J shed 9 bases, with 25 bases lying between them. The CDR3 DNA reads TGTGCCAGCATACGGGCTATAGGCGGCATTAATAGTGAGCAGTTCTTC. It yields the protein CASIRAIGGINSEQFF.

This clonotype came up a few times. V is TRBV29-1 and J is TRBJ2-3; TRBD1 or TRBD2 may be the D gene (6 bases each). The germline CDR1 and CDR2 sequences are SQVTM and ANQGSEA. The CDR3 length is 12 residues. V dropped 4 bases and J dropped 6 bases, with 11 bases sitting between them. The CDR3 reads CSVAGARDTQYF. CDR3 DNA sequence: TGCAGCGTTGCGGGGGCCCGGGATACGCAGTATTTT.

This clonotype has a handful of counts. This chain links TRBV10-3 with TRBJ2-2, with TRBD1 matching 11 bases. The CDR3 covers 15 residues. V lost 3 bases and J lost 6; bases outside the gene matches: 3. CDR1 and CDR2 (germline): ENHRY, SYGVKD. In nucleotides, the CDR3 is TGTGCCATCAGTGAACCGGGACAGGGGGCCGGGGAGCTGTTTTTT. Protein product: CAISEPGQGAGELFF.

The chain has TRBV6-5 and TRBJ2-5; 10 bases are a match to TRBD2. CDR1 and CDR2 (germline): MNHEY, SVGAGI. The V gene end was trimmed by 2 bases and the J gene end by 4 bases; junction bases not matched to a gene: 10. CDR3 length equals 17 residues. Here the CDR3 reads CASSYGLAGDSLETQYF. CDR3 coding DNA: TGTGCCAGCAGTTACGGGCTAGCGGGGGACTCTTTAGAGACCCAGTACTTC.

This clonotype was seen ten or more times. The chain employs TRBV12-3 or TRBV12-4 and TRBJ2-7; D is possibly TRBD1 or TRBD2 (5 bases each). This CDR3 is built from 12 residues. Trimming removed 1 base at V and 12 bases at J, with 13 bases between. CDR3 in amino acids: CASSLGNGGLYV. The CDR3, as DNA: TGTGCCAGCAGTTTAGGAAATGGGGGTTTGTACGTC.

This clonotype was counted between two and nine times. The chain is built from TRBV4-1 and TRBJ2-3; tentatively, D is TRBD2 (7 bases). V was cut by 0 bases and J by 6 bases, with 22 bases left in between. Germline values: CDR1 MGHRA, CDR2 YSYEKL. The CDR3 consists of 18 residues. The CDR3 protein is CASSQDVVGGRSGDTQYF. The CDR3 nucleotides read TGCGCCAGCAGCCAAGACGTGGTGGGGGGGCGTAGTGGGGATACGCAGTATTTT.

The V call is TRBV7-8, the J call TRBJ2-5; a possible D gene is TRBD2 (6 bases). The V end lost 1 base, the J end lost 5 bases, and 14 bases lay between the germline ends. The germline gives CDR1 SGHVS, CDR2 FQNEAQ. This CDR3 contains 15 residues. The CDR3 loop reads CASSLGGSGVETQYF. CDR3 in DNA: TGTGCCAGCAGCTTAGGGGGATCGGGAGTGGAGACCCAGTACTTC.

This chain links TRBV9 with TRBJ2-3; 8 nucleotides line up with TRBD2. Germline V lookup: CDR1 SGDLS, CDR2 YYNGEE. V lost 0 bases and J lost 2; bases outside the gene matches: 8. The CDR3 has 17 amino acids. CDR3 amino acids: CASSVEWGRGDTDTQYF. In DNA form, the CDR3 reads TGTGCCAGCAGCGTAGAGTGGGGGCGGGGGGACACAGATACGCAGTATTTT.

This chain uses TRBV27 with TRBJ2-5, with 10 bases matching TRBD2. Germline CDR1 and CDR2: MNHEY and SMNVEV (reference sequence). The CDR3 is made up of 14 amino acids. V lost 5 bases and J lost 5; bases outside the gene matches: 5. The CDR3 reads CASSRSSGSETQYF. DNA for the CDR3: TGTGCCAGCAGTCGATCTAGCGGGAGTGAGACCCAGTACTTC.

In its sample, this clonotype was seen many times. This chain uses TRBV24-1 with TRBJ2-1, with 9 bases lining up with TRBD2. V dropped 2 bases and J dropped 7; count of bases not matched to a gene: 11. The CDR3 has 17 amino acids. Germline CDR1 reads KGHDR; CDR2 reads SFDVKD. The CDR3 loop is CATSDSSEAGGINEQFF. The DNA for the CDR3 is TGTGCCACCAGTGATTCGAGTGAAGCGGGGGGCATTAATGAGCAGTTCTTC.

This clonotype showed up just a few times. The V and J genes are TRBV10-1 and TRBJ2-2, with D uncertain. The CDR3 consists of 17 residues. The germline CDR1 and CDR2 sequences are WNHNN and SYGVQD (reference sequence). V dropped 0 bases and J dropped 4 bases, with 15 bases sitting between them. CDR3 amino acids: CASSESRISVATGELFF. CDR3 DNA: TGCGCCAGCAGTGAGTCCCGTATTAGTGTCGCCACCGGGGAGCTGTTTTTT.

This clonotype occurred many times. This rearrangement joins TRBV13 to TRBJ2-3, with 8 bases lining up with TRBD1. CDR3 length equals 15 residues. The germline V gene has CDR1 PRHDT and CDR2 FYEKMQ (reference sequence). V lost 5 bases and J lost 3; bases outside the gene matches: 7. The CDR3 protein is CASSTRTGRTDTQYF. The CDR3 DNA is TGTGCCAGCAGCACCCGGACAGGGCGAACAGATACGCAGTATTTT.

This clonotype was counted many times. The V gene is TRBV5-4, the J gene TRBJ2-3, with TRBD2 identical over 7 bases. The CDR3 runs to 14 residues. Per the germline V gene, CDR1 is SGHNT and CDR2 is YYREEE (reference sequence). Unmatched junction bases numbered 5, after V lost 3 bases and J lost 4 bases. This CDR3 reads CASSSGLVSDTQYF. CDR3 DNA: TGTGCCAGCAGCTCTGGACTAGTTTCAGATACGCAGTATTTT.

The chain combines TRBV29-1 with TRBJ2-1, with D uncertain. Germline values: CDR1 SQVTM, CDR2 ANQGSEA. V lost 2 bases, J lost 0 bases, and 11 bases lay in between. This CDR3 spans 15 amino acids. Here the CDR3 reads CSVEMAKTSYNEQFF. CDR3 coding DNA: TGCAGCGTTGAAATGGCAAAAACCTCCTACAATGAGCAGTTCTTC.

J is TRBJ2-4 and V is TRBV5-1; 7 nucleotides align to TRBD1. Germline trimming cut 4 bases from V and 6 bases from J; bases unmatched to any gene: 13. From germline, CDR1 is SGHRS and CDR2 YFSETQ. The CDR3 is made up of 16 amino acids. The CDR3 loop reads CASSPIQGKGLNIQYF. DNA of the CDR3: TGCGCCAGCAGCCCAATACAGGGGAAAGGTCTAAACATTCAGTACTTC. Supplemented by reference TRBV5-1 and TRBJ2-4, the full variable domain reads KAGVTQTPRYLIKTRGQQVTLSCSPISGHRSVSWYQQTPGQGLQFLFEYFSETQRNKGNFPGRFSGRQFSNSRSEMNVSTLELGDSALYLCASSPIQGKGLNIQYFGAGTRLSVL.

This clonotype has at least ten counts. V is TRBV7-9 and J is TRBJ2-1; the D is unclear. The germline CDR1 and CDR2 sequences are SEHNR and FQNEAQ (reference sequence). With 1 base removed from V and 6 bases from J, the gap between germline ends came to 10 bases. The CDR3 runs 14 residues. The CDR3 DNA sequence: TGTGCCAGCAGCTTAGACGTCAGCTCCAATGAGCAGTTCTTC. Translated, it gives CASSLDVSSNEQFF.

As to this clonotype: One end of the junction does not line up with germline, which may come from a read error. V usage is TRBV9 and J usage is TRBJ2-7, with TRBD2 identical over 11 bases. The CDR3 totals 15 residues. CDR1 and CDR2 from the germline V gene are SGDLS and YYNGEE. CDR3 DNA: TGTGCCAGCAGCGCACTAGCGGGAGTTCCCTACGAGCGGTACTTC. Protein: CASSALAGVPYERYF.